This is a list of T cell receptor beta chains from one sample in a study of T cells in Graves' hyperthyroidism and ophthalmopathy. Each CDR3 protein gets one entry after TCRdb re-called the multiplex PCR reads with MiXCR. The sample has more than 600,000 distinct CDR3 sequences; 15% to 20% are singletons. Sequencing input: blood. These receptors originate from a man between 18 and 29 years old with Graves' hyperthyroidism. The CDR3 runs from the conserved cysteine through the conserved F or W. D genes are given only for firm matches. Only part of the rows carry a size: once, few, many, or a class if the clone is expanded.

clone_size: few; v_call: TRBV7-3; d_call: NA; j_call: TRBJ2-3; cdr3_aa: CASSLKPLSAGDTQYF; cdr3_nt: TGTGCCAGCAGCTTAAAACCCCTGAGTGCGGGAGATACGCAGTATTTT
clone_size: NA; v_call: TRBV15; d_call: TRBD1; j_call: TRBJ1-5; cdr3_aa: CATSRGQGVNQPQHF; cdr3_nt: TGTGCCACCAGCAGAGGACAGGGCGTAAATCAGCCCCAGCATTTT
clone_size: NA; v_call: TRBV9; d_call: TRBD1; j_call: TRBJ2-6; cdr3_aa: CASSQGDTLSGANVLTF; cdr3_nt: TGTGCCAGCAGCCAGGGGGACACTCTCTCTGGGGCCAACGTCCTGACTTTC
clone_size: NA; v_call: TRBV20-1; d_call: NA; j_call: TRBJ2-6; cdr3_aa: CSALGANVLTF; cdr3_nt: TGCAGTGCCCTCGGGGCCAACGTCCTGACTTTC
clone_size: NA; v_call: TRBV30; d_call: NA; j_call: TRBJ1-5; cdr3_aa: CAWSLGNQPQHF; cdr3_nt: TGTGCCTGGAGTCTTGGCAATCAGCCCCAGCATTTT
clone_size: once; v_call: TRBV4-3; d_call: TRBD1; j_call: TRBJ1-2; cdr3_aa: CASSQVEGAVGGYTF; cdr3_nt: TGCGCCAGCAGCCAAGTGGAGGGGGCGGTGGGAGGCTACACCTTC
clone_size: many; v_call: TRBV7-3; d_call: NA; j_call: TRBJ2-7; cdr3_aa: CASSLIAGNEQYF; cdr3_nt: TGTGCCAGCAGCTTAATAGCAGGGAACGAGCAGTACTTC
clone_size: few; v_call: TRBV15; d_call: NA; j_call: TRBJ1-1; cdr3_aa: CATSSLQGNTEAFF; cdr3_nt: TGTGCCACCAGCAGCCTACAGGGGAACACTGAAGCTTTCTTT
clone_size: NA; v_call: TRBV7-8; d_call: TRBD1; j_call: TRBJ1-2; cdr3_aa: CASSLRQGYNGYTF; cdr3_nt: TGTGCCAGCAGCTTGCGACAGGGCTATAATGGCTACACCTTC
clone_size: few; v_call: TRBV5-1; d_call: TRBD2; j_call: TRBJ2-5; cdr3_aa: CASSLNAGGQETQYF; cdr3_nt: TGCGCCAGCAGCTTGAACGCGGGAGGCCAAGAGACCCAGTACTTC
clone_size: NA; v_call: TRBV7-9; d_call: NA; j_call: TRBJ2-5; cdr3_aa: CASSLLNMKTQYF; cdr3_nt: TGTGCCAGCAGCCTCCTGAACATGAAGACCCAGTACTTC
clone_size: few; v_call: TRBV20-1; d_call: TRBD2; j_call: TRBJ2-5; cdr3_aa: CSARDARRTSSQETQYF; cdr3_nt: TGCAGTGCTAGAGATGCCCGCCGGACTAGCAGCCAAGAGACCCAGTACTTC
clone_size: few; v_call: TRBV18; d_call: TRBD1; j_call: TRBJ1-1; cdr3_aa: CASSRPPYRGNTEAFF; cdr3_nt: TGTGCCAGCTCACGCCCACCTTACAGGGGGAACACTGAAGCTTTCTTT
clone_size: many; v_call: TRBV7-9; d_call: NA; j_call: TRBJ2-7; cdr3_aa: CASSAPSYDSYEQYF; cdr3_nt: TGTGCCAGCAGCGCCCCTAGTTATGACTCCTACGAGCAGTACTTC
clone_size: NA; v_call: TRBV5-1; d_call: NA; j_call: TRBJ2-2; cdr3_aa: CASSLSQGADTGELFF; cdr3_nt: TGCGCCAGCAGCTTGTCCCAGGGAGCAGACACCGGGGAGCTGTTTTTT
clone_size: NA; v_call: TRBV15; d_call: NA; j_call: TRBJ2-4; cdr3_aa: CAASRGEGWAKNIQYF; cdr3_nt: TGTGCCGCCAGCAGAGGGGAAGGATGGGCCAAAAACATTCAGTACTTC